Here is one TCR beta chain with its context. The sequenced template was cDNA made from the entire isolated RNA. Sequenced by immunoSEQ multiplex PCR; TCRdb stores in-frame clones only, minus some. The sample includes 120,000 to 150,000 clones, about 7% of them seen just once. The record originates from a study of beta chain features in type 1 diabetes. This sequence was found in a woman aged 25-40 years in good health. The sequenced material came from central memory CD4+ T cells from blood.

DNA for the CDR3: TGTGCCAGCAATCCTGGCGACAGCAGCACAGATACGCAGTATTTT. Its translation: CASNPGDSSTDTQYF. The gene calls are TRBV28 and TRBJ2-3, with a weak D call TRBD1 (5 bases). The CDR3 loop spans 15 amino acids. Germline CDR1 MDHEN, CDR2 SYDVKM. V dropped 7 bases and J dropped 0 bases, with 14 bases sitting between them.